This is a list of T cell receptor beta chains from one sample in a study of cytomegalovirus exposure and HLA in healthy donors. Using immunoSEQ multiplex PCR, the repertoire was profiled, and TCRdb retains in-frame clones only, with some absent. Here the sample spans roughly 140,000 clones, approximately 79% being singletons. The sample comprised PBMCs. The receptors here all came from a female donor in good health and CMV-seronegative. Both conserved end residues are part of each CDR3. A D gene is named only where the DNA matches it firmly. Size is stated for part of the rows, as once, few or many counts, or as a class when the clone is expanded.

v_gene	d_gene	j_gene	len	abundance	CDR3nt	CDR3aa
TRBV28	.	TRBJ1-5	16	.	TGTGCCAGCAGACCACCCAAGGCGGGAGGGCTCCAGCCCCAGCATTTT	CASRPPKAGGLQPQHF
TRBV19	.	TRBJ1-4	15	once	TGTGCCAGTAGTATAGAGTTGGCGACTAATGAAAAACTATTTTTT	CASSIELATNEKLFF
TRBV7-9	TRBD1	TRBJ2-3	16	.	TGTGCCAGCAGCACCACGGACAGGGGGCCCACAGATACGCAGTATTTT	CASSTTDRGPTDTQYF
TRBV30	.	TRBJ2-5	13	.	TGTGCCTGGATGACAGGCCTAGAAGAGACCCAGTACTTC	CAWMTGLEETQYF
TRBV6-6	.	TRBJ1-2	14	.	TGTGCCAGCACCTCCGGGACACTTAACTATGGCTACACCTTC	CASTSGTLNYGYTF
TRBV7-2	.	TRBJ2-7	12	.	TGTGCCAGCAGCTTGGGGGGGCACGAGCAGTACTTC	CASSLGGHEQYF
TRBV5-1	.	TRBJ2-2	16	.	TGCGCCAGCAGTTATGGGGCAAGGAGGGTCACCGGGGAGCTGTTTTTT	CASSYGARRVTGELFF
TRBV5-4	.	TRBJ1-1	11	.	TGTGCCAGCAGCTTGGGTAAAAAAGCTTTCTTT	CASSLGKKAFF
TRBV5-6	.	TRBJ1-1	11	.	TGTGCCAGCAGCCGCACCTATGAAGCTTTCTTT	CASSRTYEAFF
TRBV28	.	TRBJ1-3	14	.	TGTGCCAGCAGTGGGGGGAGCTCTGGAAACACCATATATTTT	CASSGGSSGNTIYF
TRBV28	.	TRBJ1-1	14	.	TGTGCCAGCAGTTTAAGGGCGGGGAACACTGAAGCTTTCTTT	CASSLRAGNTEAFF
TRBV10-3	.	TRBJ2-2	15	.	TGTGCCATCAGGGCCGTGGGTCCCGAGGCCGGGGAGCTGTTTTTT	CAIRAVGPEAGELFF
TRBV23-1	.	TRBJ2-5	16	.	TGCGCCAGCAGTCAATTCTCCTCGACAGTCCAAGAGACCCAGTACTTC	CASSQFSSTVQETQYF
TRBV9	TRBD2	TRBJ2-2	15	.	TGTGCCAGCAGCGTAAAAAGCGGGAGGACCGGGGAGCTGTTTTTT	CASSVKSGRTGELFF
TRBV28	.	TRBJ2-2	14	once	TGTGCCAGCGTGAAATTAGCTGGCACCGGGGAGCTGTTTTTT	CASVKLAGTGELFF
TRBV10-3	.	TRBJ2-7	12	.	TGTGCCACCTCGGACAGCGCCTACGAGCAGTACTTC	CATSDSAYEQYF
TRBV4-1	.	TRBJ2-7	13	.	TGCGCCAGCAGCCCAGAAGGAACAGGGGAGCAGTACTTC	CASSPEGTGEQYF
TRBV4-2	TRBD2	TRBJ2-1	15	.	TGTGCCAGCAGCCAAGAAACTAGCGGGAGTTATGAGCAGTTCTTC	CASSQETSGSYEQFF
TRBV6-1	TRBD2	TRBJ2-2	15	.	TGTGCCAGCAGGAGAGCGGGGACGGAGACCGGGGAGCTGTTTTTT	CASRRAGTETGELFF
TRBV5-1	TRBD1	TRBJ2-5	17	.	TGCGCCAGCAGCTTGGACCCCCGGGACAGGGTCGGAGAGACCCAGTACTTC	CASSLDPRDRVGETQYF
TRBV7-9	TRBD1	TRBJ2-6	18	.	TGTGCCAGCAGCTTTCCCGGACAGGGGTCCTCTGGGGCCAACGTCCTGACTTTC	CASSFPGQGSSGANVLTF
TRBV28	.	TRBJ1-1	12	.	TGTGCCAGCAGTCTCCGGACAGATCGAGCTTTCTTT	CASSLRTDRAFF
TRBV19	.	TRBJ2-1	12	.	TGTGCCAGTAGTACCTCGGGCACAGGGCAGTTCTTC	CASSTSGTGQFF
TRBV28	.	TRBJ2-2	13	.	TGTGCCAGCAGTTTATCGGCAGGCGGGGAGCTGTTTTTT	CASSLSAGGELFF
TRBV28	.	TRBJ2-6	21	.	TGTGCCAGCAGTCGACCAATAACAGGGACGAGCCAGAGCTCTGGGGCCAACGTCCTGACTTTC	CASSRPITGTSQSSGANVLTF
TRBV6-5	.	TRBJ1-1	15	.	TGTGCCAGCAGTTACTCGGACAGATTCAACACTGAAGCTTTCTTT	CASSYSDRFNTEAFF
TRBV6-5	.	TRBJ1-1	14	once	TGTGCCAGCAGCGCACAGGGTTTACGGACTGAAGCTTTCTTT	CASSAQGLRTEAFF
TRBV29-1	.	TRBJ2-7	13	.	TGCAGCGTCCGGCGGGACTCTGCATCGGAGCAGTACTTC	CSVRRDSASEQYF
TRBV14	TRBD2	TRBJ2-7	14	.	TGTGCCAGCAGCCCTTGGACTAGCTTGAACGAGCAGTACTTC	CASSPWTSLNEQYF
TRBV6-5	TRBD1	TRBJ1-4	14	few	TGTGCCAGCAGTACAGGGGTGGCTAATGAAAAACTGTTTTTT	CASSTGVANEKLFF
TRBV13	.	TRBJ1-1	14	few	TGTGCCAGCAGGTGGGGGGGCAGTGGTACTGAAGCTTTCTTT	CASRWGGSGTEAFF
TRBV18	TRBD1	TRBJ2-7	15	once	TGTGCCAGCTCACCCAACGGACAGGGGGGAGACGAGCAGTACTTC	CASSPNGQGGDEQYF
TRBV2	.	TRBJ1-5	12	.	TGTGCCAGCAGTGAGACTAATCAGCCCCAGCATTTT	CASSETNQPQHF
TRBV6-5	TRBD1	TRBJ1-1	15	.	TGTGCCAGCAGTTACTCCGGGACAGTTAACACTGAAGCTTTCTTT	CASSYSGTVNTEAFF
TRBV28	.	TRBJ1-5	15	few	TGTGCCAGCAGTCCCACAGGGAGTAGCAATCAGCCCCAGCATTTT	CASSPTGSSNQPQHF
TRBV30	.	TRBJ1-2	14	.	TGTGCCTGGAGTGTAGAAACAAGTAACTATGGCTACACCTTC	CAWSVETSNYGYTF
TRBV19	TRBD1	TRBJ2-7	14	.	TGTGCCAGTAGTACCGGGACAGGGGATTACGAGCAGTACTTC	CASSTGTGDYEQYF
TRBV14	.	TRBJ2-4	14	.	TGTGCCAGCAGCCAAGATAGAGCGGGAAACATTCAGTACTTC	CASSQDRAGNIQYF
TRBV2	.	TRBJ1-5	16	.	TGTGCCAGCAGTGAAATGTCAGGGGTTAGCAATCAGCCCCAGCATTTT	CASSEMSGVSNQPQHF
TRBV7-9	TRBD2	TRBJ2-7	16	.	TGTGCCAGCAGCTTAGCGCGGGTGACTAGCGCCTACGAGCAGTACTTC	CASSLARVTSAYEQYF
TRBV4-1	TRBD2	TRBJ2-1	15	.	TGCGCCAGCAGCCAACTAGCGGGAGGGGACAATGAGCAGTTCTTC	CASSQLAGGDNEQFF
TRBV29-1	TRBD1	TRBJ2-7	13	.	TGCAGCGTTGGGACAGGGTCCTCCTACGAGCAGTACTTC	CSVGTGSSYEQYF
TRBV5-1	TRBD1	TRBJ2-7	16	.	TGCGCCAGCAGCTTGAAGGTTGGACAGGGGGACTACGAGCAGTACTTC	CASSLKVGQGDYEQYF
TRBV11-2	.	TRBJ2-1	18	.	TGTGCCAGCAGCTTGGGGCCAGGGTCTTTACGGGCCTACAATGAGCAGTTCTTC	CASSLGPGSLRAYNEQFF
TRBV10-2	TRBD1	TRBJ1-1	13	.	TGCGCCAGCAGTAAGGGGGCGCGAGGTGAAGCTTTCTTT	CASSKGARGEAFF
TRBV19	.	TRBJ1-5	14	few	TGTGCCAGTACCCTCCAGGGCGGCAATCAGCCCCAGCATTTT	CASTLQGGNQPQHF
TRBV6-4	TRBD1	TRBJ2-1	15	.	TGTGCCAGCAGTGGTGGGACAGGGGGCGTCGATGAGCAGTTCTTC	CASSGGTGGVDEQFF
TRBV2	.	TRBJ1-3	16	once	TGTGCCAGCAGGCCCGTGGCGGACATCTCTGGAAACACCATATATTTT	CASRPVADISGNTIYF